A single sample gave rise to the 7 T cell receptor beta chains below, sequenced in a study of T cell responses to AZD1222 COVID-19 vaccine (dated by TCRdb to 2020 to 2023). The protocol used for the library was the immunoSEQ multiplex PCR assay. TCRdb limited this immuneACCESS table to in-frame rearrangements with V and J called. A share of clones is missing; checked studies link under half to unresolved V genes, and the rest is unexplained. The sample records 90,000 or so clones, approximately 86% of which are singletons. Jointly, the top ten make up about 7.7% of the sample. This specimen's time point label, per the study, means: baseline before first vaccination. This material consisted of peripheral blood, taken on day 0 of AZD1222 vaccination. Every receptor here comes from an adult in good health.

The chain uses TRBV11-2 and TRBJ2-7, with D tentatively TRBD1 or TRBD2 (5 bases each). The V and J ends lost 6 bases and 5 bases respectively, with 17 bases between them. Germline V gene sequence: CDR1 SGHAT, CDR2 FQNNGV. The CDR3 contains 14 residues. CDR3 DNA: TGTGCCAGCAGACCGGGGACGTATGGCCACGAGCAGTACTTC. Residues: CASRPGTYGHEQYF.

The V and J genes are TRBV7-9 and TRBJ2-3; D possibly corresponds to TRBD2 (6 bases). V was clipped by 5 bases and J by 1 base, with 16 bases between them. The V gene's germline CDR1 is SEHNR and CDR2 FQNEAQ (reference sequence). This CDR3 spans 16 amino acids. For the CDR3, the DNA is TGTGCCAGCAGCCTCGGTGCGGGGTTTGGCACAGATACGCAGTATTTT. This sequence encodes CASSLGAGFGTDTQYF.

This clone was detected only once. The genes are TRBV11-2 and TRBJ1-1; D ambiguous. CDR3 size: 15 residues. V was trimmed by 0 bases and J by 7 bases, leaving 15 bases between them. Germline V gene data show CDR1 as SGHAT and CDR2 as FQNNGV. CDR3 amino acids: CASSLEATAPLEAFF. The CDR3 DNA reads TGTGCCAGCAGCTTAGAAGCCACAGCCCCGCTTGAAGCTTTCTTT.

V usage is TRBV7-9 and J usage is TRBJ1-6; D uncertain. Trimming removed 1 base at V and 7 bases at J, with 8 bases between. This CDR3 region has 14 residues. Germline V gene lookup returns CDR1 SEHNR and CDR2 FQNEAQ (reference sequence). CDR3 in DNA: TGTGCCAGCAGCTTAGTCGGCAAAAATTCACCCCTCCACTTT. It yields the protein CASSLVGKNSPLHF.

The chain combines TRBV4-2 with TRBJ2-7, with 8 bases fitting TRBD1. Unmatched junction bases numbered 11, after V lost 4 bases and J lost 3 bases. CDR3 length: 16 amino acids. Germline V gene data show CDR1 as LGHNA and CDR2 as YNFKEQ. CDR3 nucleotide sequence: TGTGCCAGCAGCCCAATGCTGACAGGGGCCGGCTACGAGCAGTACTTC. Its protein product is CASSPMLTGAGYEQYF.

The chain employs TRBV27 and TRBJ2-7; D remains ambiguous. V gave up 8 bases and J gave up 1 base, with 18 bases separating them. This CDR3 contains 15 residues. Looked up from germline, CDR1 is MNHEY and CDR2 is SMNVEV (reference sequence). The CDR3 spells CASARLEGSSYEQYF. CDR3 coding DNA: TGTGCCAGCGCCCGACTGGAAGGCTCATCCTACGAGCAGTACTTC.

This clone was counted a few times. The J gene is TRBJ1-2, the V gene TRBV19; D is unclear. V was trimmed by 5 bases and J by 2 bases, leaving 18 bases between them. This CDR3 has 16 amino acids. From germline, CDR1 is LNHDA and CDR2 SQIVND (reference sequence). CDR3 in amino acids: CASSPRPTRYNYGYTF. Here the CDR3 DNA reads TGTGCCAGTAGTCCAAGGCCGACAAGATACAACTATGGCTACACCTTC.